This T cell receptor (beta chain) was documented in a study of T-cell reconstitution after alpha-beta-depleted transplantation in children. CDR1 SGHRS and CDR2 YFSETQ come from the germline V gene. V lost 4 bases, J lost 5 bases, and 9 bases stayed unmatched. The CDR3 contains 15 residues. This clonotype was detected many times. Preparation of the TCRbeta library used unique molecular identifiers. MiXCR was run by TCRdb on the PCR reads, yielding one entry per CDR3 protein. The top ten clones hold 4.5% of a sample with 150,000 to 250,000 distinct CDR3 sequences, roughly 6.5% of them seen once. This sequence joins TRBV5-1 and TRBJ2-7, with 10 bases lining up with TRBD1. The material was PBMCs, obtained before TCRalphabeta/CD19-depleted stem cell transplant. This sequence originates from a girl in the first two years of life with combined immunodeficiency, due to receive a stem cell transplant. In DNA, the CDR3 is TGCGCCAGCAGCGTAACGGGACAGGGGCATCACGAGCAGTACTTC. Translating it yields CASSVTGQGHHEQYF.